This T cell receptor (beta chain) came from a study of T cells after yellow fever vaccination. Turning to the study itself: Where fractions had low cell numbers, libraries were prepared from them with the SMART-Seq v4 Ultra Low Input RNA kit. Study findings and constraints: The appearance of a small share of clonotypes in both CD4 and CD8 compartments was observed.

This clonotype was observed many times. The antigen is undetermined. One entry per CDR3 protein, called by TCRdb with MiXCR from the 5' RACE reads. The table has 200,000 to 300,000 distinct CDR3 sequences, approximately 3.5% seen once; the top ten hold about 19%. V was pared by 10 bases and J by 5 bases, with 9 bases of the junction left unmatched. This CDR3 has 13 amino acids. Germline lookup yields CDR1 MNHEY and CDR2 SVGAGI. The specimen was PBMCs, collected 15 days after the yellow fever booster vaccination. The chain joins TRBV6-5 to TRBJ1-1; 8 bases align to TRBD1. This sequence was found in a man in his late teens or twenties who received the YFV17D yellow fever vaccine. CDR3 nucleotides: TGTGCCATCAGGGGCAGGGGGCGTACTGAAGCTTTCTTT. Its translation is CAIRGRGRTEAFF.